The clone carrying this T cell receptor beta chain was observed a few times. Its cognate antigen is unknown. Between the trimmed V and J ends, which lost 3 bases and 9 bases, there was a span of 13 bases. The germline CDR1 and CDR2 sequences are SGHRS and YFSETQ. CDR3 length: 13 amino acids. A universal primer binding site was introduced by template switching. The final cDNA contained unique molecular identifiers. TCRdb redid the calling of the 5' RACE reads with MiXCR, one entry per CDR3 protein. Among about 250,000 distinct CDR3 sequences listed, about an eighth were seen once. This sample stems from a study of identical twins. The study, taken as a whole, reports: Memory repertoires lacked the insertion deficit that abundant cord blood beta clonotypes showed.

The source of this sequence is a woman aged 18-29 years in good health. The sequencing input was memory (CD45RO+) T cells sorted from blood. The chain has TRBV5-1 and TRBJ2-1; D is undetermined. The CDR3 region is CASSSDPGLEQFF. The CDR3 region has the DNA TGCGCCAGCAGCTCGGATCCGGGTCTTGAGCAGTTCTTC. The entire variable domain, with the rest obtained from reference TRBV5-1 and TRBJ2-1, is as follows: KAGVTQTPRYLIKTRGQQVTLSCSPISGHRSVSWYQQTPGQGLQFLFEYFSETQRNKGNFPGRFSGRQFSNSRSEMNVSTLELGDSALYLCASSSDPGLEQFFGPGTRLTVL.